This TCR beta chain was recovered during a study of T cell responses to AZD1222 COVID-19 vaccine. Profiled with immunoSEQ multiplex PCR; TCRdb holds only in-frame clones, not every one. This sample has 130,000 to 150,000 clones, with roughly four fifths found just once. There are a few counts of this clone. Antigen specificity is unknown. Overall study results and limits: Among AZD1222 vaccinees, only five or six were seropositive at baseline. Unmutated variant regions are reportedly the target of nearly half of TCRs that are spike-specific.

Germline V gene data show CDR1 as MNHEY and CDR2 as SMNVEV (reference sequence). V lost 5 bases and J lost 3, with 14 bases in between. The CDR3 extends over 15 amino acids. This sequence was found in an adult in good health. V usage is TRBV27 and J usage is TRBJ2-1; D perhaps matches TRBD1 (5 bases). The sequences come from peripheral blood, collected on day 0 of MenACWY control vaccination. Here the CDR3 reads CASSPTVVGYNEQFF. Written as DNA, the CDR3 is TGTGCCAGCAGTCCGACAGTCGTGGGCTACAATGAGCAGTTCTTC.